Following are 8 T cell receptor beta chains from one sample sequenced in a study of Graves' ophthalmopathy and Graves' hyperthyroidism. Using RNA transcripts, the TCR beta CDR3 regions were amplified. RT-PCR with HTBI primers came first, then second-round multiplex PCR. MiXCR, run by TCRdb on the multiplex PCR reads, gives a single entry per CDR3 protein. The table has around 600,000 distinct CDR3 sequences, 35% to 50% seen once; the top ten hold 3% to 4%. The sample taken for sequencing was peripheral blood. The receptors shown here come from an adult man with Graves' ophthalmopathy.

The DNA of the CDR3 is TGTGCCATCAGTGTTCAGGGAACAGGCGGCTACACCTTC. Protein product: CAISVQGTGGYTF. The chain combines TRBV10-3 with TRBJ1-2, with D possibly being TRBD1 (5 bases). From germline, CDR1 is ENHRY and CDR2 SYGVKD. Trimming removed 4 bases at V and 8 bases at J, with 14 bases between. The CDR3 is 13 residues long.

This clonotype was counted at least ten times. DNA for the CDR3: TGTGCCACCAGCAGAGATAAGGGACAGTCCCACCCCTACACCTTC. This gives the protein CATSRDKGQSHPYTF. This rearrangement joins TRBV15 to TRBJ1-2; 7 bases are a match to TRBD1. The CDR3 length is 15 residues. CDR1 and CDR2 (germline): LNHNV, YYDKDF (reference sequence). With 0 bases clipped from V and 10 bases from J, the junction kept 11 bases outside the gene matches.

This clonotype was seen at least ten times. The chain recombines TRBV29-1 with TRBJ2-2; D remains unclear. The CDR3 is 13 residues long. Per the germline V gene, CDR1 is SQVTM and CDR2 is ANQGSEA. Between the trimmed V and J ends, which lost 7 bases and 5 bases, there was a span of 14 bases. CDR3 sequence: CSAPDAGTGELFF. In DNA, the CDR3 is TGCAGCGCCCCCGATGCCGGGACCGGGGAGCTGTTTTTT.

In this sample, this clonotype turned up a few times. The genes are TRBV20-1 and TRBJ2-7, with a weak D call TRBD1 (6 bases). V was clipped by 7 bases and J by 3 bases, with 19 bases between them. The germline CDR1 and CDR2 sequences are DFQATT and SNEGSKA (reference sequence). This CDR3 is built from 14 residues. As DNA, the CDR3 is TGCAGTGTTGGGTGGCAGGGGCCCCTCTACGAGCAGTACTTC. Its translation is CSVGWQGPLYEQYF.

The CDR3 region has the DNA TGTGCCAGCAGCTTGCCGCTAATAACAAAACTAGCGGGAGGAGTAGAGACCCAGTACTTC. Its protein is CASSLPLITKLAGGVETQYF. The chain has TRBV7-2 and TRBJ2-5; 12 bases align to TRBD2. The germline V gene encodes CDR1 SGHTA and CDR2 FQGNSA. Losses at the gene ends were 3 bases for V and 4 bases for J; bases not matched to a gene: 18. CDR3 size: 20 residues.

The chain joins TRBV7-8 to TRBJ2-5, with D hard to call. CDR1 and CDR2 (germline): SGHVS, FQNEAQ. The V gene lost 10 bases and the J gene lost 4 bases, with 25 bases spanning the gap. This CDR3 comprises 16 residues. CDR3: CAITDSKARPRETQYF. CDR3 coding DNA: TGTGCCATCACCGACTCTAAAGCCAGGCCCCGAGAGACCCAGTACTTC.

Points on this clonotype: Being one base from a much bigger clone, this may be a read error. The CDR3 nucleotides are TGCGCCAGCAGCCATAGGGGTTCCGCGGCCAACGTCCTGACTTTC. Encoded protein: CASSHRGSAANVLTF. V is TRBV7-2 and J is TRBJ2-6; D might be TRBD1 (5 bases). Germline assignment: CDR1 SGHTA and CDR2 FQGNSA. This CDR3 comprises 15 residues. The full variable domain, in which reference TRBV7-2 and TRBJ2-6 provide the parts outside the CDR3, is GAGVSQSPSNKVTEKGKDVELRCDPISGHTALYWYRQSLGQGLEFLIYFQGNSAPDKSGLPSDRFSAERTGGSVSTLTIQRTQQEDSAVYLCASSHRGSAANVLTFGAGSRLTVL.

J is TRBJ1-3 and V is TRBV29-1; perhaps TRBD1 as D (6 bases). Per the germline V gene, CDR1 is SQVTM and CDR2 is ANQGSEA. The CDR3 has 16 amino acids. V was pared by 3 bases and J by 0 bases, with 15 bases between. As DNA, the CDR3 is TGCAGCGTTGATGGTCAGGGGAAAGGCTCTGGAAACACCATATATTTT. Encoded protein: CSVDGQGKGSGNTIYF. The full variable domain, completed using reference TRBV29-1 and TRBJ1-3, is SAVISQKPSRDICQRGTSLTIQCQVDSQVTMMFWYRQQPGQSLTLIATANQGSEATYESGFVIDKFPISRPNLTFSTLTVSNMSPEDSSIYLCSVDGQGKGSGNTIYFGEGSWLTVV.